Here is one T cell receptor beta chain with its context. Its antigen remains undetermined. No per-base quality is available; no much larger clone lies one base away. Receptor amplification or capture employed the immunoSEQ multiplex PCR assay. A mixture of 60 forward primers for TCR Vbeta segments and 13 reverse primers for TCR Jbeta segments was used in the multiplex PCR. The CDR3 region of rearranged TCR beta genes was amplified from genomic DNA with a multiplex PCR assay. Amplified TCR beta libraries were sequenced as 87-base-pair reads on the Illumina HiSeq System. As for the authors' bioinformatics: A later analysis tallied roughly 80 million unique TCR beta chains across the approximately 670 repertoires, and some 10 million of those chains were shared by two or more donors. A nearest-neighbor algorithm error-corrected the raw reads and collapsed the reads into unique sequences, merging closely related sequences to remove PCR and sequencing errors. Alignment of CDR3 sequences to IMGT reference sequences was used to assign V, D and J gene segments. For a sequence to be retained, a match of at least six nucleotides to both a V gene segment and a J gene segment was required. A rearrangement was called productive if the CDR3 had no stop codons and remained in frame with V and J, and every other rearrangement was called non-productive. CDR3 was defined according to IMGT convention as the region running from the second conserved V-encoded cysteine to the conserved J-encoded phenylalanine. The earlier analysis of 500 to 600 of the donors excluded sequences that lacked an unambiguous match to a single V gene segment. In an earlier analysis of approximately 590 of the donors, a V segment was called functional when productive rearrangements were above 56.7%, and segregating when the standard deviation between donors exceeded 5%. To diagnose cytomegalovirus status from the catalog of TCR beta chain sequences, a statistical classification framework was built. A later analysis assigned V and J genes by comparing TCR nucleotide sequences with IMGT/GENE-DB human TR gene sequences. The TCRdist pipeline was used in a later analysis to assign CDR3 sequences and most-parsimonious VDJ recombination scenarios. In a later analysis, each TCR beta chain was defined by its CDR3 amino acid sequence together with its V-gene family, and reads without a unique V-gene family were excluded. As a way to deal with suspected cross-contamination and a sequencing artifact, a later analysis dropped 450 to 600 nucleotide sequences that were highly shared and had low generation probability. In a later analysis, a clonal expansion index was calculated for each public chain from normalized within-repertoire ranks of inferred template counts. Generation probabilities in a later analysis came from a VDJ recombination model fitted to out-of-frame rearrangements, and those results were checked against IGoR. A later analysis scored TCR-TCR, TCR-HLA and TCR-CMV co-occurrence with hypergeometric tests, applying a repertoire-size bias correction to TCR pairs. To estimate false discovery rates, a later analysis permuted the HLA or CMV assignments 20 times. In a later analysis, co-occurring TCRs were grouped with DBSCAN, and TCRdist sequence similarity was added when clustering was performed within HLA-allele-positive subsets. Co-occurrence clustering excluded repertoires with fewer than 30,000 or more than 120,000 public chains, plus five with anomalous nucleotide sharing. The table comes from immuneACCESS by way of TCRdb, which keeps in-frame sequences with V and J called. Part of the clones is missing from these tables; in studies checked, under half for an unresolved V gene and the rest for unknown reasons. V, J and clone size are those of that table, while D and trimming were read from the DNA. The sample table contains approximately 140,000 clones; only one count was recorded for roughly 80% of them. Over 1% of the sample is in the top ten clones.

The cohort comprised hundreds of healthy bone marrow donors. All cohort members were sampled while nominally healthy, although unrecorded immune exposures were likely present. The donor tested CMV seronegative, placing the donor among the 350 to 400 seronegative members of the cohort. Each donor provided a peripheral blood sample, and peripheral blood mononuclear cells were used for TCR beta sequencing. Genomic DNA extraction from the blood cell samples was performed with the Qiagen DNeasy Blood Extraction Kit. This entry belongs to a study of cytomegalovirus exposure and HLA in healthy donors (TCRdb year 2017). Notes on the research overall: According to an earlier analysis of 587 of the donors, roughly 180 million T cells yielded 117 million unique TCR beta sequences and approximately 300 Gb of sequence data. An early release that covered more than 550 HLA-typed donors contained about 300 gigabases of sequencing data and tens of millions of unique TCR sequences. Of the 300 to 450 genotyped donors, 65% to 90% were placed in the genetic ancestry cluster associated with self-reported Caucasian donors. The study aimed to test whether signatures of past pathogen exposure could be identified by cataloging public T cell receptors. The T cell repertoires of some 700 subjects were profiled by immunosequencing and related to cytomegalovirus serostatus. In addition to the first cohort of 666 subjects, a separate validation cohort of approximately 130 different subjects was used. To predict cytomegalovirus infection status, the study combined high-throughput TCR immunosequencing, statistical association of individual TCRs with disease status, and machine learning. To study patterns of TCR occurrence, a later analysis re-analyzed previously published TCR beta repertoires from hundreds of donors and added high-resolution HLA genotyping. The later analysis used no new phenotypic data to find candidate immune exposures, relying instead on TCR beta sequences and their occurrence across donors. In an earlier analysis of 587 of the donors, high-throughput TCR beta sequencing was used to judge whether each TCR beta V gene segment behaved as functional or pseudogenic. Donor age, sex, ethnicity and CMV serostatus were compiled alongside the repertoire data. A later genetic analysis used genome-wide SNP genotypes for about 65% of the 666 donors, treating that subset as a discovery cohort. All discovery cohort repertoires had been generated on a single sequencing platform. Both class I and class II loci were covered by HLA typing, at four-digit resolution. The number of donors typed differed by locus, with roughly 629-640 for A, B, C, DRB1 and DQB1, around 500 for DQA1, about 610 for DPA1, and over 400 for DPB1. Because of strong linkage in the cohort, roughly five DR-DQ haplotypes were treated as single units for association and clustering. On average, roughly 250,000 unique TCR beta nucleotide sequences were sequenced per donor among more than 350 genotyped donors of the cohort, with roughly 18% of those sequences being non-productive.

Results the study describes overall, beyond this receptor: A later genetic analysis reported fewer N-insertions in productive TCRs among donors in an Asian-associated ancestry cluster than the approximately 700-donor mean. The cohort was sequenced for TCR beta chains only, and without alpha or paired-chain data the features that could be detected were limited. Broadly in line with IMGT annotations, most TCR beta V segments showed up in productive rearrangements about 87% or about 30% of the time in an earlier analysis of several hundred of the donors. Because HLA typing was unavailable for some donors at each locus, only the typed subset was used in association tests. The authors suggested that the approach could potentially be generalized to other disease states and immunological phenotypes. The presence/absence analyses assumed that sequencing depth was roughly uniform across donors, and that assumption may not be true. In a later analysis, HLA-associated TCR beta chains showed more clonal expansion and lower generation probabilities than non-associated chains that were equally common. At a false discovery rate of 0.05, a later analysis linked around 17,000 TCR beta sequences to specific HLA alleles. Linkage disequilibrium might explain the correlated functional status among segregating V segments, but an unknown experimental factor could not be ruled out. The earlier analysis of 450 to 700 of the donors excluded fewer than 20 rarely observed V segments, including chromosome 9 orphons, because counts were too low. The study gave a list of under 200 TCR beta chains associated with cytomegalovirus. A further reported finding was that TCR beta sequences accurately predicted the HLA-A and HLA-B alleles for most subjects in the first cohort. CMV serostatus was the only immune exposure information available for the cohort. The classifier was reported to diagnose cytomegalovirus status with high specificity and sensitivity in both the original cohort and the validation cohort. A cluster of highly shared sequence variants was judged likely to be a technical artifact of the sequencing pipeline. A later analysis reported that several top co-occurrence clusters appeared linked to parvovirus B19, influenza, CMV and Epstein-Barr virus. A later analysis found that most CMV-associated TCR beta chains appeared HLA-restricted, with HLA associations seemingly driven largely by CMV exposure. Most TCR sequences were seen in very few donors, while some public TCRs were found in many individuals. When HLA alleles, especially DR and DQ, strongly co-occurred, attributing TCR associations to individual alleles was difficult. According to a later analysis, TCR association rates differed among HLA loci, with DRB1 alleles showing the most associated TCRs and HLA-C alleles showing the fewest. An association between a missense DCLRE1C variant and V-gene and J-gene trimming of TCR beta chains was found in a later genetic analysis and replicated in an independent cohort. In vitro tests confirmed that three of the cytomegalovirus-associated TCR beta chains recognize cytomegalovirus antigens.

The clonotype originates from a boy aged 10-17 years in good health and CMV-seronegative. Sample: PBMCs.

CDR3 sequence: CASRDQQGTGANVLTF. The base sequence is TGTGCCAGCAGGGATCAACAGGGAACTGGGGCCAACGTCCTGACTTTC. In this chain, TRBV27 is recombined with TRBJ2-6; possibly the D gene is TRBD1, per 6 matching bases. Taken from cysteine to phenylalanine, the CDR3 has 16 residues. Only the CDR3 part of the read is kept: 48 bases, read in frame from the first base. Taken from the germline V gene (reference sequence), the CDR1 and CDR2 loops are MNHEY and SMNVEV. V lost 6 bases and J lost 2 bases; the stretch between them is 14 bases long.